One and the same sample provided the 17 T cell receptor beta chains below, sequenced in a study of T-cell memory formation after mild COVID-19 (dated by TCRdb to the early 2020s). Library preparation used 5' RACE. Sequencing took place on an Illumina NovaSeq 6000. The public reads were reprocessed in TCRdb via fastp at Q25 and MiXCR, keeping in-frame beta chains. Entries that share a CDR3 protein sequence are merged under the most common genes and DNA. The sample table contains hundreds of thousands of distinct CDR3 sequences; only one count was recorded for 17% of them. In total, the top ten clones hold roughly 7.8% of the sample. The sample comprised PBMCs or a T cell subset sorted from them (not recorded which). Receptors originate from an adult woman who had mild COVID-19 (a few samples of this study predate the infection). The sample titles of this study are shuffled in the database, so cell type and time point are left out; the donor was told from shared clones.

The genes are TRBV5-1 and TRBJ1-1; TRBD1 matches at 8 bases. CDR1 and CDR2 (germline): SGHRS, YFSETQ. Trimming cost V 4 bases and J 5 bases; bases outside gene matches: 16. The CDR3 covers 17 residues. The CDR3 sequence: CASSPRGSGGGLTEAFF. CDR3 bases: TGCGCCAGCAGCCCTCGGGGGTCAGGGGGCGGTTTGACTGAAGCTTTCTTT.

The chain links TRBV11-2 to TRBJ1-2; D uncertain. CDR1 and CDR2 from the germline V gene are SGHAT and FQNNGV. This CDR3 has 14 residues. The V end lost 5 bases, the J end lost 7 bases, and 17 bases lay between the germline ends. CDR3 amino acids: CASSTPGLGSGYTF. The CDR3 DNA follows: TGTGCCAGCAGCACCCCTGGCCTCGGAAGTGGCTACACCTTC. Using reference TRBV11-2 and TRBJ1-2 for the parts outside the CDR3, the full variable domain is EAGVAQSPRYKIIEKRQSVAFWCNPISGHATLYWYQQILGQGPKLLIQFQNNGVVDDSQLPKDRFSAERLKGVDSTLKIQPAKLEDSAVYLCASSTPGLGSGYTFGSGTRLTVV.

This chain uses TRBV14 with TRBJ2-5; D possibly uses TRBD1 or TRBD2 (6 bases each). This CDR3 comprises 15 residues. V was trimmed by 5 bases and J by 5 bases, leaving 18 bases between them. Germline CDR1 is SGHDN and CDR2 is FVKESK. The CDR3: CASSKRWGAGETQYF. CDR3 sequence (DNA): TGTGCCAGCAGCAAAAGATGGGGGGCTGGGGAGACCCAGTACTTC.

The chain uses TRBV6-5 and TRBJ1-2; D gene uncertain. With 0 bases removed from V and 10 bases from J, the gap between germline ends came to 9 bases. The germline gives CDR1 MNHEY, CDR2 SVGAGI. The CDR3 length is 12 residues. CDR3 sequence (DNA): TGTGCCAGCAGTTACTCGGCCACCGCCTACACCTTC. Translation gives CASSYSATAYTF.

CDR3 nucleotide sequence: TGCGCCAGCAGCTCTTTCGGACCTTATAATTCACCCCTCCACTTT. Translation gives CASSSFGPYNSPLHF. The genes are TRBV5-1 and TRBJ1-6; D is unresolved. This CDR3 contains 15 residues. The germline CDR1 and CDR2 sequences are SGHRS and YFSETQ. V lost 3 bases to trimming and J lost 4 bases, with 11 bases between them.

This clonotype was seen ten or more times. V gene TRBV9 combines with J gene TRBJ2-5, with 9 bases lining up with TRBD2. Germline V lookup: CDR1 SGDLS, CDR2 YYNGEE. This CDR3 spans 17 amino acids. Germline trimming cut 1 base from V and 5 bases from J; bases unmatched to any gene: 12. The CDR3 bases are TGTGCCAGCAGCGTAATCCGCCTAGCGGGAAAGTTGGAGACCCAGTACTTC. Amino acid sequence: CASSVIRLAGKLETQYF.

This clonotype was seen more than once but under ten times. The chain combines TRBV9 with TRBJ2-1; D is possibly TRBD1 (5 bases). The ends were cut back, 3 bases at V and 3 bases at J, with 10 bases in the middle. The germline CDR1 and CDR2 sequences are SGDLS and YYNGEE. The CDR3 is 14 amino acids. The CDR3 loop reads CASSAQGIYNEQFF. As DNA, the CDR3 is TGTGCCAGCAGCGCCCAGGGTATCTACAATGAGCAGTTCTTC.

This clonotype appeared a few times. V and J are TRBV11-2 and TRBJ2-2; a weak D match, TRBD2 (6 bases). Trimming took off 6 bases at V and 2 bases at J, with 16 bases between the two ends. Germline CDR1 and CDR2: SGHAT and FQNNGV. This CDR3 has 16 amino acids. The CDR3 bases are TGTGCCAGCAGGCATATCATGGGGGGAAACACCGGGGAGCTGTTTTTT. This encodes CASRHIMGGNTGELFF.

The chain combines TRBV7-8 with TRBJ1-5, with TRBD1 identical over 8 bases. Trimming removed 7 bases from V and 5 bases from J; junction bases left unmatched: 10. The CDR3 has 15 amino acids. Germline V CDR1 and CDR2: SGHVS, FQNEAQ. The CDR3 region is CASTPDRGLYQPQHF. CDR3 DNA sequence: TGTGCCAGCACCCCCGACAGGGGATTGTATCAGCCCCAGCATTTT. The whole variable domain, filled in from reference TRBV7-8 and TRBJ1-5, reads GAGVSQSPRYKVAKRGQDVALRCDPISGHVSLFWYQQALGQGPEFLTYFQNEAQLDKSGLPSDRFFAERPEGSVSTLKIQRTQQEDSAVYLCASTPDRGLYQPQHFGDGTRLSIL.

The chain employs TRBV25-1 and TRBJ2-3; 8 nucleotides match TRBD2. With 3 bases clipped from V and 5 bases from J, the junction kept 7 bases outside the gene matches. The CDR3 sequence is 15 residues long. Germline V gene lookup returns CDR1 MGHDK and CDR2 SYGVNS. The CDR3 nucleotides read TGTGCCAGCAGTGAGGCGGGGGGTGAAGGAGATACGCAGTATTTT. Translated: CASSEAGGEGDTQYF. Full variable domain (missing parts from reference TRBV25-1 and TRBJ2-3): EADIYQTPRYLVIGTGKKITLECSQTMGHDKMYWYQQDPGMELHLIHYSYGVNSTEKGDLSSESTVSRIRTEHFPLTLESARPSHTSQYLCASSEAGGEGDTQYFGPGTRLTVL.

CDR3 residues: CAWSGGQQETQYF. CDR3 bases: TGTGCCTGGAGTGGGGGACAGCAAGAGACCCAGTACTTC. This chain connects TRBV30 to TRBJ2-5; 7 bases align to TRBD1. This CDR3 region has 13 residues. V lost 1 base and J lost 2; bases outside the gene matches: 1. Germline V gene sequence: CDR1 GTSNPN, CDR2 SVGIG (reference sequence).

The chain combines TRBV7-2 with TRBJ2-3; TRBD2 agrees at 8 bases. V trimming: 1 base; J trimming: 6 bases; junction bases outside the gene matches: 3. Germline V gives CDR1 SGHTA, CDR2 FQGNSA. This CDR3 comprises 14 residues. DNA for the CDR3: TGTGCCAGCAGCTTAGGCGGGGGGCGTGATACGCAGTATTTT. This gives the protein CASSLGGGRDTQYF.

J is TRBJ2-4 and V is TRBV6-1, with TRBD1 matching 10 bases. CDR1 is MNHNS and CDR2 is SASEGT in the germline V gene. This CDR3 has 15 amino acids. The trim removed 6 bases at V and 0 bases at J, leaving 2 bases unmatched. The CDR3 DNA sequence: TGTGCCAGCAGCGGGACAGGGGTAGCCAAAAACATTCAGTACTTC. Residues: CASSGTGVAKNIQYF.

This clonotype was recorded a few times. The chain uses TRBV30 and TRBJ1-5, with TRBD1 matching over 7 bases. With 2 bases clipped from V and 3 bases from J, the junction kept 10 bases outside the gene matches. This CDR3 has 16 amino acids. Germline lookup yields CDR1 GTSNPN and CDR2 SVGIG (reference sequence). CDR3 sequence: CAWSRPVGQNNQPQHF. CDR3 coding DNA: TGTGCCTGGAGTCGACCGGTGGGACAGAACAATCAGCCCCAGCATTTT.

CDR3 amino acids: CASSPGQTADTQYF. The CDR3 DNA sequence: TGTGCCAGCTCACCAGGGCAGACCGCAGATACGCAGTATTTT. The J gene is TRBJ2-3, the V gene TRBV18; D is uncertain. Germline V lookup: CDR1 KGHSH, CDR2 LQKENI. Trimming stripped 2 bases from V and 4 bases from J, with 10 bases between. This CDR3 comprises 14 residues.

Ten or more counts support this clonotype. The chain recombines TRBV20-1 with TRBJ2-7; 12 nucleotides line up with TRBD2. V was pared by 4 bases and J by 6 bases, with 4 bases of the junction left unmatched. Germline CDR1 and CDR2: DFQATT and SNEGSKA (reference sequence). The CDR3 is 13 residues long. The CDR3 DNA reads TGCAGTGCTACCTTACTAGCGGGGGGCGAGCAGTACTTC. Translation gives CSATLLAGGEQYF.

This clonotype was observed a handful of times. The chain links TRBV18 to TRBJ1-1; TRBD1 might be the D (5 bases). The germline V and J ends were trimmed by 0 bases and 3 bases, with 11 bases remaining between them. The CDR3 consists of 15 residues. Germline CDR1 reads KGHSH; CDR2 reads LQKENI. In DNA, the CDR3 is TGTGCCAGCTCACCACCCGCAGGGTATTACACTGAAGCTTTCTTT. Its translation: CASSPPAGYYTEAFF.